This T cell receptor (beta chain) emerged from a study of blood T cell repertoires in COVID-19. Study-level information: The study counted Cohort 3 donors as recovered given two negative PCRs, clearance, or symptom resolution.

This CDR3 comprises 16 residues. Germline V gene data show CDR1 as MNHNS and CDR2 as SASEGT. Trimming shortened V by 1 base and J by 7 bases, and 19 bases separated the two germline ends. Cohort assignment relied on participant-reported clinical history. The assay was immunoSEQ multiplex PCR, and TCRdb's table has in-frame clones only and misses some. The sample consists of 400,000 or so clones, approximately 87% of them appearing once. The TCR was taken from a man aged 35 to 55 in a cohort exposed to, infected with or recovered from COVID-19 (not recorded which). Sample: PBMCs or T cells enriched from blood (not recorded which). The rearrangement joins TRBV6-1 to TRBJ1-2; D possibly corresponds to TRBD1 (5 bases). In nucleotides, the CDR3 is TGTGCCAGCAGTGAAGGGGCACTACCCCACGGGGGTGGCTACACCTTC. It yields the protein CASSEGALPHGGGYTF.